The 20 T cell receptor beta chains below come from one sample, sequenced in a study of CD8 T cells in ankylosing spondylitis. A single record per CDR3 protein comes from TCRdb applying MiXCR to the 5' RACE reads. The sample holds 130,000 or so distinct CDR3 sequences, 6% to 8.5% seen once. The sequencing sample was made of blood, either unsorted or a sorted T cell fraction (not recorded which). The receptors were sampled from a male donor with ankylosing spondylitis or in good health (not recorded which).

This clonotype was seen at least ten times. The genes are TRBV12-3 or TRBV12-4 and TRBJ2-7, with unresolved D. Trimming took 5 bases from V and 2 from J, leaving 4 bases between them. The CDR3 spans 11 residues. The CDR3 coding sequence is TGTGCCAGCAGTGCAGCCTACGAGCAGTACTTC. The encoded protein is CASSAAYEQYF.

This clonotype was detected many times. The chain combines TRBV10-3 with TRBJ2-6, with D perhaps matching TRBD2 (5 bases). CDR3 length: 13 amino acids. The V gene lost 9 bases and the J gene lost 0 bases, with 6 bases spanning the gap. Germline assignment: CDR1 ENHRY and CDR2 SYGVKD. The chain's CDR3 is CAIEGSGANVLTF. The CDR3 coding sequence is TGTGCCATAGAGGGCTCTGGGGCCAACGTCCTGACTTTC.

This clonotype was found many times. The chain joins TRBV20-1 to TRBJ1-5; D ambiguous. The CDR3 covers 14 residues. Trimming removed 3 bases from V and 1 base from J, with 10 bases in between. The germline V gene encodes CDR1 DFQATT and CDR2 SNEGSKA (reference sequence). The CDR3 DNA sequence: TGCAGTGCTAGCCCCGGGGAAAGCAATCAGCCCCAGCATTTT. Its translation: CSASPGESNQPQHF.

Many counts were recorded for this clonotype. The J gene is TRBJ2-1, the V gene TRBV7-2; D possibly corresponds to TRBD2 (7 bases). This CDR3 contains 16 residues. V was pared by 5 bases and J by 9 bases, with 23 bases between. Germline V CDR1 and CDR2: SGHTA, FQGNSA. The CDR3 spells CASSPPGRGPMGEQFF. The CDR3 DNA is TGTGCCAGCAGCCCCCCCGGGCGGGGGCCAATGGGTGAGCAGTTCTTC.

This clonotype was counted many times. The chain has TRBV4-1 and TRBJ1-2; D perhaps matches TRBD1 (5 bases). The V gene's germline CDR1 is MGHRA and CDR2 YSYEKL. Trimming cost V 1 base and J 3 bases, with 12 bases left between them. The CDR3 contains 15 residues. CDR3 region: CASSQGQGGDYGYTF. CDR3 nucleotides: TGCGCCAGCAGCCAAGGGCAGGGAGGCGACTATGGCTACACCTTC.

At least ten counts were recorded for this clonotype. The genes are TRBV5-4 and TRBJ1-4, with a weak D call TRBD1 (5 bases). V was trimmed by 4 bases and J by 7 bases, leaving 17 bases between them. Per the germline V gene, CDR1 is SGHNT and CDR2 is YYREEE (reference sequence). The length of the CDR3 is 15 residues. CDR3 sequence (DNA): TGTGCCAGCAGCCCCCGGGGCGGGGAGAGTGAAAAACTGTTTTTT. Protein: CASSPRGGESEKLFF.

At least ten counts were recorded for this clonotype. V usage is TRBV12-3 or TRBV12-4 and J usage is TRBJ2-7, with D perhaps TRBD2 (5 bases). CDR3 length: 14 amino acids. Trimming stripped 3 bases from V and 2 bases from J, with 11 bases between. CDR3 protein: CASSFSVTAYEQYF. The CDR3 DNA sequence: TGTGCCAGCAGTTTTAGCGTCACAGCCTACGAGCAGTACTTC.

This clonotype was counted many times. The CDR3 DNA reads as TGCGCCAGCAGCTCCGGGGGGGATACAGATACGCAGTATTTT. It is translated as CASSSGGDTDTQYF. The chain combines TRBV5-1 with TRBJ2-3; 8 nucleotides line up with TRBD2. There are 14 residues in the CDR3. Trimming removed 3 bases from V and 3 bases from J; junction bases left unmatched: 3. The germline gives CDR1 SGHRS, CDR2 YFSETQ.

This clonotype was detected many times. The CDR3 reads CATSPLGGHYSNQPQHF. The CDR3 nucleotides are TGTGCCACCAGCCCTCTTGGGGGCCATTATAGCAATCAGCCCCAGCATTTT. The rearrangement uses TRBV15 and TRBJ1-5; D possibly corresponds to TRBD1 (6 bases). Germline CDR1 and CDR2: LNHNV and YYDKDF (reference sequence). With 5 bases removed from V and 0 bases from J, the gap between germline ends came to 17 bases. CDR3 length equals 17 residues. Complete variable domain (other parts from reference TRBV15 and TRBJ1-5): DAMVIQNPRYQVTQFGKPVTLSCSQTLNHNVMYWYQQKSSQAPKLLFHYYDKDFNNEADTPDNFQSRRPNTSFCFLDIRSPGLGDTAMYLCATSPLGGHYSNQPQHFGDGTRLSIL.

This clonotype was seen many times. The V and J genes are TRBV12-3 or TRBV12-4 and TRBJ1-2, with D perhaps matching TRBD1 (5 bases). CDR3 size: 14 residues. V was clipped by 5 bases and J by 4 bases, with 14 bases between them. DNA for the CDR3: TGTGCCAGCAGTACAGGAGGTGGGGTCTATGGCTACACCTTC. It translates to CASSTGGGVYGYTF.

With respect to this clonotype: A read error may explain this, as a much larger clone is one base away. This chain links TRBV5-1 with TRBJ2-7; 13 bases are a match to TRBD2. Per the germline V gene, CDR1 is SGHRS and CDR2 is YFSETQ. The CDR3 totals 17 residues. The CDR3 sequence: CANSVPGLAGLSYEQYF. DNA for the CDR3: TGCGCCAACAGCGTCCCGGGACTAGCGGGGCTCTCCTACGAGCAGTACTTC.

Ten or more counts support this clonotype. The V and J genes are TRBV20-1 and TRBJ2-5; no clear D. Per germline, CDR1 DFQATT and CDR2 SNEGSKA (reference sequence). V was clipped by 5 bases and J by 1 base, with 11 bases between them. The CDR3 is made up of 13 amino acids. In DNA, the CDR3 is TGCAGTGCTGAAGACGGTCTCCAAGAGACCCAGTACTTC. Translated: CSAEDGLQETQYF.

This clonotype was seen many times. This chain connects TRBV3-1 to TRBJ2-7, with TRBD1 as a possible D gene (5 bases). The CDR3 runs to 15 residues. CDR1 is LGHDT, CDR2 YNNKEL, per germline (reference sequence). V gave up 3 bases and J gave up 4 bases, with 16 bases separating them. The CDR3 protein is CASSQVQAAPYEQYF. For the CDR3, the DNA is TGTGCCAGCAGCCAGGTACAGGCAGCCCCGTACGAGCAGTACTTC.

As regards this clonotype: This may stem from a read error, because a much larger clone lies one nucleotide away. V gene TRBV5-6 combines with J gene TRBJ2-7; no firm D call. The CDR3 runs to 12 residues. The V gene's germline CDR1 is SGHDT and CDR2 YYEEEE. The CDR3 DNA reads TGTGTCAGCAGCTGGGGTCTATACGAGCAGTACTTC. Its translation is CVSSWGLYEQYF.

This clonotype appeared many times. This chain uses TRBV7-9 with TRBJ2-7; D possibly corresponds to TRBD1 (6 bases). Germline V gene lookup returns CDR1 SEHNR and CDR2 FQNEAQ (reference sequence). Trimming shortened V by 5 bases and J by 3 bases, and 17 bases separated the two germline ends. This CDR3 comprises 15 residues. CDR3 sequence: CASSVLAGTLYEQYF. The CDR3, as DNA: TGTGCCAGCAGCGTTCTAGCAGGGACACTCTACGAGCAGTACTTC.

This clonotype was observed many times. This rearrangement joins TRBV10-3 to TRBJ1-2, with D unclear. The V gene's germline CDR1 is ENHRY and CDR2 SYGVKD. The CDR3 covers 13 residues. Trimming took 3 bases from V and 7 from J, leaving 12 bases between them. In DNA form, the CDR3 reads TGTGCCATCAGTGACGACCGTTATCTTGGCTACACCTTC. This codes for CAISDDRYLGYTF.

In this sample, this clonotype turned up a few times. J is TRBJ1-2 and V is TRBV9; D gene ambiguous. With 0 bases removed from V and 3 bases from J, the gap between germline ends came to 9 bases. The CDR3 has 14 residues. Germline V gene sequence: CDR1 SGDLS, CDR2 YYNGEE. Here the CDR3 DNA reads TGTGCCAGCAGCGTAGTCGCCACCGACTATGGCTACACCTTC. Translation: CASSVVATDYGYTF.

This clonotype occurred many times. This chain links TRBV5-1 with TRBJ1-5; maybe TRBD1 (5 bases). V gave up 3 bases and J gave up 5 bases, with 12 bases separating them. The CDR3 is 14 amino acids. Germline CDR1 is SGHRS and CDR2 is YFSETQ. CDR3: CASSSEGPHQPQHF. Here the CDR3 DNA reads TGCGCCAGCAGCTCGGAGGGGCCTCATCAGCCCCAGCATTTT.

In its sample, this clonotype was seen many times. The chain couples TRBV4-1 to TRBJ2-3; D is unresolved. V was pared by 1 base and J by 2 bases, with 10 bases between. The CDR3 loop spans 15 amino acids. The germline CDR1 and CDR2 sequences are MGHRA and YSYEKL. CDR3 residues: CASSQVPGTTDTQYF. CDR3 coding DNA: TGCGCCAGCAGCCAAGTGCCGGGTACCACAGATACGCAGTATTTT.

This clonotype was seen repeatedly, ten times or more. The chain recombines TRBV6-1 with TRBJ2-7; 9 positions agree with TRBD2. Trimming removed 5 bases from V and 3 bases from J; junction bases left unmatched: 8. The CDR3 is 15 residues long. In germline, CDR1 is MNHNS, CDR2 SASEGT. CDR3 in amino acids: CASSRGLAANYEQYF. The CDR3 DNA reads as TGTGCCAGCAGTAGGGGACTAGCAGCTAACTACGAGCAGTACTTC.